The clone carrying this T cell receptor beta chain was picked up a small number of times. Building of the TCR beta libraries involved iRepertoire HTBI primers and Arm-PCR of CDR3 regions. Using its own MiXCR run on the multiplex PCR reads, TCRdb lists one record per CDR3 protein. The sample shows more than 400,000 distinct CDR3 sequences, roughly 15% of them seen only once. V was cut by 0 bases and J by 3 bases, with 9 bases left in between. Germline CDR1 is DFQATT and CDR2 is SNEGSKA (reference sequence). The CDR3 extends over 15 amino acids. This entry comes from a study of regulatory T cells in long-lasting Graves disease. As to time point: newly diagnosed GD, antithyroid drugs for less than 3 months. Extracted RNA from PBMCs served as the source of the TCR library. This sample was also put to use in a study of T cells in Graves' hyperthyroidism and ophthalmopathy. That paper adds: HTBI primers were used for first-round RT-PCR of the TCR CDR3.

This clonotype originated in a woman in her twenties or thirties with Graves disease. The J gene is TRBJ1-6, the V gene TRBV20-1; perhaps TRBD1 as D (5 bases). The sequencing used peripheral blood mononuclear cells (PBMCs), collected at new diagnosis, from a patient treated with antithyroid drugs. CDR3 loop: CSAREKGYYNSPLHF. The CDR3 bases are TGCAGTGCTAGAGAAAAGGGGTACTATAATTCACCCCTCCACTTT.